These 8 T cell receptor beta chains share one sample of origin, sequenced in a study of cytomegalovirus exposure and HLA in healthy donors. The study ran its PCR with 60 Vbeta and 13 Jbeta primers. Profiling relied on immunoSEQ multiplex PCR, and the TCRdb table lists in-frame clones only, not all of them. The table records 95,000 to 150,000 clones, around 76% of them present only once. Sample: PBMCs. The receptors stem from a man aged 60 to 69 in good health and CMV-seropositive.

The J gene is TRBJ1-2, the V gene TRBV2; maybe TRBD1 (6 bases). Germline CDR1 SNHLY, CDR2 FYNNEI. The CDR3 loop spans 13 amino acids. V lost 4 bases and J lost 5, with 11 bases in between. The CDR3 reads CASSAGVEYGYTF. CDR3 in DNA: TGTGCCAGCAGTGCAGGGGTCGAGTATGGCTACACCTTC. Drawing the rest from reference TRBV2 and TRBJ1-2, the complete variable domain is EPEVTQTPSHQVTQMGQEVILRCVPISNHLYFYWYRQILGQKVEFLVSFYNNEISEKSEIFDDQFSVERPDGSNFTLKIRSTKLEDSAMYFCASSAGVEYGYTFGSGTRLTVV.

The chain combines TRBV7-9 with TRBJ1-3; TRBD1 is a possible D gene (5 bases). This CDR3 region has 15 residues. The germline V and J ends were trimmed by 5 bases and 2 bases, with 13 bases remaining between them. CDR1 and CDR2 (germline): SEHNR, FQNEAQ (reference sequence). CDR3: CASSPRGAAGNTIYF. The DNA of the CDR3 is TGTGCCAGCAGCCCTCGTGGGGCAGCTGGAAACACCATATATTTT.

The chain couples TRBV28 to TRBJ2-5; 10 bases are a match to TRBD1. The V gene's germline CDR1 is MDHEN and CDR2 SYDVKM. The CDR3 loop spans 14 amino acids. The junction had 4 bases not matched to a gene; V was cut back by 5 bases and J by 4 bases. The CDR3 region has the DNA TGTGCCAGCAGTCCAGACAGGGGGCGAGAGACCCAGTACTTC. Protein: CASSPDRGRETQYF.

This clone has just a few counts. The rearrangement joins TRBV28 to TRBJ2-5, with a tentative D call TRBD1 (5 bases). The tail of the sequence fits TRBJ2-7 better, so the J call may be wrong. This CDR3 spans 14 amino acids. In germline, CDR1 is MDHEN, CDR2 SYDVKM. This CDR3 reads CASSQQVDTYEQYF. The CDR3 DNA is TGTGCCAGCAGCCAACAGGTGGACACCTACGAGCAGTACTTC.

The chain couples TRBV10-3 to TRBJ1-1; TRBD1 agrees at 11 bases. V gave up 6 bases and J gave up 1 base; unmatched junction bases: 7. This CDR3 has 16 amino acids. Germline lookup yields CDR1 ENHRY and CDR2 SYGVKD. CDR3 protein: CAIRGGQGARNTEAFF. CDR3 DNA sequence: TGTGCCATCAGGGGAGGACAGGGGGCGAGGAACACTGAAGCTTTCTTT.

This chain joins TRBV2 and TRBJ1-5; 8 positions agree with TRBD1. Germline values: CDR1 SNHLY, CDR2 FYNNEI. The V segment lost 10 bases and the J segment 2 bases; nucleotides outside the gene matches: 7. This CDR3 comprises 14 residues. The CDR3 sequence is CATTGQGGNQPQHF. The CDR3 nucleotides read TGTGCCACCACAGGACAGGGCGGCAATCAGCCCCAGCATTTT. The whole variable domain, filled in from reference TRBV2 and TRBJ1-5, reads EPEVTQTPSHQVTQMGQEVILRCVPISNHLYFYWYRQILGQKVEFLVSFYNNEISEKSEIFDDQFSVERPDGSNFTLKIRSTKLEDSAMYFCATTGQGGNQPQHFGDGTRLSIL.

This sequence joins TRBV27 and TRBJ2-3, with a weak D call TRBD2 (6 bases). Trimming took off 3 bases at V and 5 bases at J, with 24 bases between the two ends. CDR1 is MNHEY and CDR2 is SMNVEV in the germline V gene (reference sequence). This CDR3 has 18 residues. CDR3 coding DNA: TGTGCCAGCAGTTTTAGAGACCGTGGGACTTATGAGGGAGATACGCAGTATTTT. Translation: CASSFRDRGTYEGDTQYF.

The chain uses TRBV10-1 and TRBJ2-2; possibly TRBD2 for D (6 bases). Trimming took off 5 bases at V and 2 bases at J, with 9 bases between the two ends. Per the germline V gene, CDR1 is WNHNN and CDR2 is SYGVQD (reference sequence). CDR3 size: 14 residues. The CDR3 region has the DNA TGCGCCAGCAGTCCGGGGGTAAACACCGGGGAGCTGTTTTTT. Protein: CASSPGVNTGELFF.